This TCR beta chain was sequenced during a study of immune evolution from preneoplasia to lung adenocarcinoma. Each case's diagnosis was confirmed by two pathologists on H&E. Profiling relied on immunoSEQ multiplex PCR, and the TCRdb table lists in-frame clones only, not all of them. The sample lists some 41,000 clones, less than 80% occurring once. The CDR3 sequence is 11 residues long. The specimen was FFPE invasive lung adenocarcinoma tissue. The receptor comes from a person in their sixties or seventies with lung adenocarcinoma. The chain carries TRBV7-5 and TRBJ2-7. TRBV7-5 is a pseudogene segment. The CDR3 sequence: CASSLRYEQYF. In DNA form, the CDR3 reads TGTGCCAGCAGCTTAAGGTACGAGCAGTACTTC.